This T cell receptor beta chain was sequenced during a study of T cells in Graves' hyperthyroidism and ophthalmopathy. TCR beta CDR3 region amplification was performed from RNA transcripts. In the first-round RT-PCR of the TCR CDR3, the HTBI primer set was used. TCRdb re-called the multiplex PCR reads with MiXCR, one entry per CDR3 protein. The repertoire holds 300,000 to 400,000 distinct CDR3 sequences, with approximately 17% as singletons. Study-level points and caveats: A median 6.5 months before onset, the model predicted ophthalmopathy. Most thyroid clonotypes expanded above 0.001 were also detected in blood.

Trimming left V 3 bases short and J 5 bases short, with 8 bases between. The CDR3 covers 14 residues. Ten or more counts support this clonotype. The antigen is undetermined. This chain links TRBV12-3 or TRBV12-4 with TRBJ1-6; D call uncertain. This receptor was taken from a man between 18 and 35 years old with Graves' ophthalmopathy. Input material: blood. CDR3 in amino acids: CASSLGSNNSPLHF. The CDR3 region has the DNA TGTGCCAGCAGTTTGGGCTCGAATAATTCACCCCTCCACTTT.